The 24 T cell receptor beta chains below come from one sample, sequenced in a study of T cells in Graves' hyperthyroidism and ophthalmopathy. RNA transcripts yielded amplified TCR beta CDR3 regions. When the TCR CDR3 underwent first-round RT-PCR, the HTBI primer set was used. Each CDR3 protein is one row after TCRdb ran MiXCR on the multiplex PCR reads. The sample holds around 520,000 distinct CDR3 sequences, about 15% seen once. The sequencing sample was made of blood. The receptors come from a woman under 30 with Graves' hyperthyroidism.

The rearrangement uses TRBV12-5 and TRBJ1-2; TRBD1 aligns across 9 bases. The CDR3 consists of 18 residues. Trimming at V came to 0 bases and at J to 0 bases, leaving 8 bases not matched to a gene. CDR1 and CDR2 from the germline V gene are LGHNT and FRNRAP. CDR3 amino acids: CASGLVQGQGTANYGYTF. CDR3 DNA: TGTGCTAGTGGTTTGGTACAAGGACAGGGGACCGCTAACTATGGCTACACCTTC.

At least ten counts were recorded for this clonotype. The chain carries TRBV19 and TRBJ1-1, with D uncertain. Germline-derived CDR1 and CDR2 are LNHDA and SQIVND (reference sequence). This CDR3 spans 14 amino acids. V was clipped by 3 bases and J by 3 bases, with 11 bases between them. The CDR3 DNA follows: TGTGCCAGTAGTATTGCGGGGTTGGACACTGAAGCTTTCTTT. It specifies CASSIAGLDTEAFF.

The chain joins TRBV3-1 to TRBJ2-5; D is undetermined. The CDR3 runs 13 residues. The V end lost 1 base, the J end lost 4 bases, and 7 bases lay between the germline ends. The germline V gene has CDR1 LGHDT and CDR2 YNNKEL (reference sequence). CDR3 bases: TGTGCCAGCAGCCAAGTATCTGTAGAGACCCAGTACTTC. Its protein product is CASSQVSVETQYF.

The chain couples TRBV6-2 or TRBV6-3 to TRBJ2-3, with D possibly called TRBD1 or TRBD2 (5 bases each). The CDR3 covers 15 residues. V was cut by 6 bases and J by 4 bases, with 17 bases left in between. From germline, CDR1 is MNHEY and CDR2 SVGEGT. CDR3 amino acids: CASSPWDVLADTQYF. In DNA, the CDR3 is TGTGCCAGCAGCCCCTGGGACGTCCTAGCAGATACGCAGTATTTT.

In this sample, this clonotype turned up many times. The chain recombines TRBV12-3 or TRBV12-4 with TRBJ1-5, with D unclear. The V end lost 4 bases, the J end lost 4 bases, and 8 bases lay between the germline ends. The CDR3 totals 13 residues. This CDR3 is CASSSNDNQPQHF. CDR3 coding DNA: TGTGCCAGCAGTTCCAACGATAATCAGCCCCAGCATTTT.

This clonotype was counted between two and nine times. The rearrangement links TRBV6-1 to TRBJ2-7; 9 nucleotides align to TRBD2. CDR1 MNHNS and CDR2 SASEGT come from the germline V gene. CDR3 length: 13 residues. Trimming took 8 bases from V and 3 from J; bases not matched to a gene: 5. The CDR3 DNA follows: TGTGCCAGCCTGGTTAGCGGGAGCTACGAGCAGTACGTC. It is translated as CASLVSGSYEQYV.

This clonotype appeared many times. The CDR3: CSASTGGRGNQPQHF. The DNA of the CDR3 is TGCAGTGCTAGTACGGGGGGGCGAGGGAATCAGCCCCAGCATTTT. The rearrangement joins TRBV20-1 to TRBJ1-5; a weak D match, TRBD1 (6 bases). Germline lookup yields CDR1 DFQATT and CDR2 SNEGSKA (reference sequence). CDR3 size: 15 residues. The V end lost 3 bases, the J end lost 4 bases, and 16 bases lay between the germline ends.

This clonotype was found many times. V usage is TRBV3-1 and J usage is TRBJ2-7; a possible D gene is TRBD2 (6 bases). Germline CDR1 LGHDT, CDR2 YNNKEL (reference sequence). Trimming removed 0 bases at V and 5 bases at J, with 17 bases between. This CDR3 comprises 16 residues. Here the CDR3 DNA reads TGTGCCAGCAGCCAAGACCGGGGGTTTCGCGGGAACGAGCAGTACTTC. Its protein is CASSQDRGFRGNEQYF.

This clonotype was observed many times. The genes are TRBV7-3 and TRBJ2-3; D possibly corresponds to TRBD2 (5 bases). This CDR3 comprises 15 residues. CDR1 and CDR2 (germline): SGHTA, FQGTGA. Trimming cost V 1 base and J 2 bases, with 10 bases left between them. The CDR3 loop reads CASSLIGLTTDTQYF. CDR3 DNA: TGTGCCAGCAGCTTAATTGGACTTACCACAGATACGCAGTATTTT.

The chain employs TRBV15 and TRBJ2-1, with D unresolved. V shed 1 base and J shed 3 bases, with 7 bases lying between them. Germline V gene data show CDR1 as LNHNV and CDR2 as YYDKDF (reference sequence). CDR3 length: 14 amino acids. CDR3 in DNA: TGTGCCACCAGCAGAGCCCAATTCTACAATGAGCAGTTCTTC. It encodes CATSRAQFYNEQFF.

The chain couples TRBV10-2 to TRBJ1-2, with TRBD1 identical over 9 bases. This CDR3 is 14 amino acids long. J was trimmed by 4 bases and V by 4 bases; bases with no gene match: 4. Germline V gene sequence: CDR1 WSHSY, CDR2 SAAADI. The CDR3 spells CASSGDRAVYGYTF. Here the CDR3 DNA reads TGCGCCAGCAGTGGGGACAGGGCCGTCTATGGCTACACCTTC.

V gene TRBV6-1 combines with J gene TRBJ2-3, with D maybe TRBD2 (7 bases). The CDR3 extends over 17 amino acids. V was shortened by 2 bases and J by 6 bases, with 21 bases between the two germline ends. CDR1 is MNHNS, CDR2 SASEGT, per germline. The CDR3 DNA follows: TGTGCCAGCAGTGAAAACTGGGGGGCGGGAGCGTTGGATACGCAGTATTTT. It encodes CASSENWGAGALDTQYF.

This clonotype was found many times. A much more abundant neighbour one base away suggests this may be a read error. The V call is TRBV2, the J call TRBJ1-1, with 7 nucleotides matching TRBD1. The CDR3 is 13 amino acids. Germline lookup yields CDR1 SNHLY and CDR2 FYNNEI. V lost 7 bases and J lost 0; bases outside the gene matches: 2. CDR3 DNA: TGTGCCAGCAAGGGGGCAATGAACACTGAAGCTTTCTTT. Translating gives CASKGAMNTEAFF.

This clonotype came up many times. The V gene is TRBV6-2 or TRBV6-3, the J gene TRBJ2-7, with 8 nucleotides matching TRBD1. After removal of 4 bases from V and 5 bases from J, the junction contained 7 bases not matched to a gene. The CDR3 is 14 residues long. Germline CDR1 and CDR2: MNHEY and SVGEGT. The CDR3 sequence: CASSSGGTSHEQYV. The CDR3 nucleotides read TGTGCCAGCAGTTCAGGGGGCACAAGCCACGAGCAGTACGTC.

This clonotype showed up many times. V usage is TRBV2 and J usage is TRBJ2-1, with D perhaps TRBD1 or TRBD2 (5 bases each). Looked up from germline, CDR1 is SNHLY and CDR2 is FYNNEI. The CDR3 covers 14 residues. V was shortened by 8 bases and J by 6 bases, with 17 bases between the two germline ends. CDR3 sequence (DNA): TGTGCCAGCGCCTCACCCGGGGCGCCCAATGAGCAGTTCTTC. Translation gives CASASPGAPNEQFF.

This clonotype came up many times. The chain has TRBV18 and TRBJ2-7; no firm D call. Trimming pared 4 bases from V and 4 bases from J, leaving 8 bases between. CDR1 and CDR2 from the germline V gene are KGHSH and LQKENI. The CDR3 is 12 amino acids. In DNA form, the CDR3 reads TGTGCCAGCTCACAAGTGGCTTACGAGCAGTACTTC. Protein sequence: CASSQVAYEQYF. Full variable domain (remainder filled in from reference TRBV18 and TRBJ2-7): NAGVMQNPRHLVRRRGQEARLRCSPMKGHSHVYWYRQLPEEGLKFMVYLQKENIIDESGMPKERFSAEFPKEGPSILRIQQVVRGDSAAYFCASSQVAYEQYFGPGTRLTVT.

The rearrangement uses TRBV18 and TRBJ2-5, with 8 positions matching TRBD2. V lost 1 base and J lost 2; bases outside the gene matches: 3. The CDR3 spans 15 residues. Germline assignment: CDR1 KGHSH and CDR2 LQKENI. CDR3 sequence: CASSPRLALQETQYF. In nucleotides, the CDR3 is TGTGCCAGCTCACCACGACTAGCGTTACAAGAGACCCAGTACTTC.

V gene TRBV5-6 combines with J gene TRBJ2-1; TRBD2 aligns across 11 bases. After removal of 0 bases from V and 9 bases from J, the junction contained 5 bases not matched to a gene. CDR1 is SGHDT and CDR2 is YYEEEE in the germline V gene. This CDR3 has 15 residues. Here the CDR3 reads CASSLALAGASEQFF. The CDR3 coding sequence is TGTGCCAGCAGCTTGGCACTAGCGGGAGCATCTGAGCAGTTCTTC. Supplemented by reference TRBV5-6 and TRBJ2-1, the full variable domain reads DAGVTQSPTHLIKTRGQQVTLRCSPKSGHDTVSWYQQALGQGPQFIFQYYEEEERQRGNFPDRFSGHQFPNYSSELNVNALLLGDSALYLCASSLALAGASEQFFGPGTRLTVL.

This clonotype appeared many times. V gene TRBV6-2 or TRBV6-3 combines with J gene TRBJ2-6, with D possibly TRBD2 on 6 matching bases. V was trimmed by 0 bases and J by 6 bases, leaving 18 bases between them. The CDR3 extends over 18 amino acids. CDR1 and CDR2 (germline): MNHEY, SVGEGT. In DNA, the CDR3 is TGTGCCAGCAGTTACTCTTTAACGGGAGCGGATGAGGCCAACGTCCTGACTTTC. Its protein product is CASSYSLTGADEANVLTF.

This clonotype was found many times. The rearrangement uses TRBV2 and TRBJ2-1; 11 bases are shared with TRBD2. The junction had 8 bases not matched to a gene; V was cut back by 1 base and J by 12 bases. CDR3 length: 15 amino acids. The germline CDR1 and CDR2 sequences are SNHLY and FYNNEI. The CDR3 bases are TGTGCCAGCAGTGAAGGGCTAGCGGGAGGACGTTGGCAGTTCTTC. Its translation is CASSEGLAGGRWQFF.

J is TRBJ1-1 and V is TRBV5-1, with a tentative D call TRBD1 (6 bases). Between the trimmed V and J ends, which lost 2 bases and 1 base, there was a span of 9 bases. The CDR3 is 14 residues long. CDR1 SGHRS and CDR2 YFSETQ come from the germline V gene. In DNA, the CDR3 is TGCGCCAGCAGCTTTCGGGACAAGAACACTGAAGCTTTCTTT. Protein product: CASSFRDKNTEAFF. Supplemented by reference TRBV5-1 and TRBJ1-1, the full variable domain reads KAGVTQTPRYLIKTRGQQVTLSCSPISGHRSVSWYQQTPGQGLQFLFEYFSETQRNKGNFPGRFSGRQFSNSRSEMNVSTLELGDSALYLCASSFRDKNTEAFFGQGTRLTVV.

This clonotype showed up many times. The DNA of the CDR3 is TGTGCCCGCAGCGGACAGGGGGATTGGAATTCACCCCTCCACTTT. This codes for CARSGQGDWNSPLHF. The genes are TRBV30 and TRBJ1-6; 10 bases fit TRBD1. This CDR3 has 15 residues. Germline CDR1 reads GTSNPN; CDR2 reads SVGIG (reference sequence). The ends lost 8 bases at V and 7 bases at J; junction bases unmatched: 11.

This clonotype has just a few counts. The rearrangement uses TRBV19 and TRBJ2-5, with unresolved D. CDR1 and CDR2 (germline): LNHDA, SQIVND (reference sequence). V lost 3 bases and J lost 5, with 13 bases in between. This CDR3 comprises 14 residues. CDR3 amino acids: CASSIKGGWETQYF. The CDR3 nucleotides read TGTGCCAGTAGTATCAAGGGTGGTTGGGAGACCCAGTACTTC.

The chain links TRBV11-2 to TRBJ2-5; 9 bases map to TRBD1. CDR1 is SGHAT and CDR2 is FQNNGV in the germline V gene. The CDR3 extends over 14 amino acids. J gave up 4 bases and V 5 bases, and 5 bases lay outside the gene matches. The chain's CDR3 is CASSRDREGETQYF. CDR3 nucleotides: TGTGCCAGCAGCCGGGACAGGGAAGGAGAGACCCAGTACTTC.